This paragraph reports one TCR beta chain. Its antigen target is currently unknown. No base qualities exist here, and no much larger clone lies one base off it. The sample has other DNA sequences that encode this CDR3 too. In Seattle, one collaborating source enrolled patients while the infection was active and tracked those patients longitudinally over the course of disease. The collaborating institutions used their own protocols to collect whole blood in K2EDTA tubes. For TCRbeta analysis, collaborators shipped samples in one of three forms: frozen whole blood, isolated PBMCs, or DNA extracted from either of those sample types. The sample is drawn from a study of blood T cell repertoires in COVID-19 (dated by TCRdb to about 2020). With regard to the full study: Samples from collaborators originated in the United States, Italy and Spain and spanned both the acute and convalescent phases of COVID-19. Sample metadata almost always included a de-identified subject ID, COVID-19 status, age in years and sex. Samples were obtained from the ongoing ImmuneRACE study (first 160 participants) and from 1,254 subjects provided by 6 global collaborators. The prospective study material was composed of cDNA or gDNA derived from T cells, B-cell-depleted T cells, or PBMCs. The repertoires were made available in a free public database intended to serve as a resource for research on the immune response to SARS-CoV-2. Where available, HLA class I and class II types were obtained from metadata supplied by the sample provider rather than from assay-based typing. Subjects who had been exposed to COVID-19, were actively infected with it, or had recovered from it provided the deeply sampled blood TCRbeta repertoires that made up the dataset.

Study-level results and caveats: How much clinical and demographic metadata was included differed by source and by participant, and the metadata was provided uncurated.

TCRbeta CDR3 regions were amplified from genomic DNA using the immunoSEQ Assay, a bias-controlled multiplex PCR. On the study's bioinformatics: Within the assay, amplification of reference gene primers was used to estimate how many nucleated cells each sample contained. To quantify the absolute abundance of each unique TCRbeta CDR3 rearrangement, sequence reads were collapsed and filtered. For each sample, productive Simpson clonality was calculated as the square root of Simpson's diversity index over productive rearrangements. This is the immuneACCESS table as TCRdb keeps it, with only in-frame sequences that have V and J called. A part of the clones is gone; compared with another copy, unresolved V genes explain less than half, and the rest is unexplained. V and J calls and clone size come straight from that table; D and trimming were deduced from the DNA. This sample has 60,000 or so clones in its table, and about 80% of those were observed once. Approximately 20% of the sample rests with the top ten.

Material: peripheral blood. The TCR originated in a man aged 25-45 years with COVID-19, enrolled during active disease.

The encoded CDR3 is CASSTGTSGANNEQFF. The DNA sequence follows: TGTGCCAGCAGCACCGGGACTAGCGGGGCCAACAATGAGCAGTTCTTC. The rearrangement joined TRBV5-6 to TRBJ2-1, and TRBD2 matches 13 of the central bases. CDR1 SGHDT and CDR2 YYEEEE were looked up in the germline V gene. Taken from cysteine to phenylalanine, the CDR3 has 16 residues. Of the read, only the CDR3 DNA is kept; its 48 bases are in frame from base 1. V and J are trimmed by 4 bases and 5 bases, and the gene matches miss 6 bases of the junction.